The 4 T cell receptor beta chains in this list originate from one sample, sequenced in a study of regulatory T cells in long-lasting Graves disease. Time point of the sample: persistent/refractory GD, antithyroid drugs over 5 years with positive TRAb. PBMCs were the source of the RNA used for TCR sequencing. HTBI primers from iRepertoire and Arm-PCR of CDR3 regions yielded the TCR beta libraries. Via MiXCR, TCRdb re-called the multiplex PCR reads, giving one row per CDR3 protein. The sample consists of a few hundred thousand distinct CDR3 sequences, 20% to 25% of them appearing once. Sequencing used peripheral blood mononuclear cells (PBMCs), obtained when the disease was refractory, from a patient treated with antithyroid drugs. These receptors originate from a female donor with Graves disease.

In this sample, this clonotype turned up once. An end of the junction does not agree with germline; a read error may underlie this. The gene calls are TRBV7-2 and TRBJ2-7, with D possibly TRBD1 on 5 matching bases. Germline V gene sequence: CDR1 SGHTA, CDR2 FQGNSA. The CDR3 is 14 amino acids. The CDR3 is CGSSAWGRRTEQYF. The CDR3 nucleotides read TGTGGCAGCAGCGCCTGGGGCAGACGCACCGAGCAGTACTTC.

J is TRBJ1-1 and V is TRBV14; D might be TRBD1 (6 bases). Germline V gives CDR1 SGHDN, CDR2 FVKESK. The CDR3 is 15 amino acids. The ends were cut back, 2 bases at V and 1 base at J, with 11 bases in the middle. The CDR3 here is CASSQYTGTNTEAFF. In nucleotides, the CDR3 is TGTGCCAGCAGCCAATATACAGGGACGAACACTGAAGCTTTCTTT.

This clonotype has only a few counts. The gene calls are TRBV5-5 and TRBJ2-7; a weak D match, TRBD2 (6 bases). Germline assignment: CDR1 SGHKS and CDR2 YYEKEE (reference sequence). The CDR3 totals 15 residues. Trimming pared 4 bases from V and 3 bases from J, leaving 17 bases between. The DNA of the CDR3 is TGTGCCAGCAGCCCGCGCCGGGGGTTGATCTACGAGCAGTACTTC. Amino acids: CASSPRRGLIYEQYF.

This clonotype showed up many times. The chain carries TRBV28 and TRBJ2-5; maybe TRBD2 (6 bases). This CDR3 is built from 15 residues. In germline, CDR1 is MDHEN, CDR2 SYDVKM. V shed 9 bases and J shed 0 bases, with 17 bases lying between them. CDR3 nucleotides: TGTGCCAGGTTTTTTTGCGGGAAAGACCAAGAGACCCAGTACTTC. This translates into CARFFCGKDQETQYF.